These 16 T cell receptor beta chains were all obtained from the same sample, sequenced in a study of cytomegalovirus exposure and HLA in healthy donors. PCR was performed using 60 Vbeta and 13 Jbeta primers. Method: immunoSEQ multiplex PCR; TCRdb's copy keeps in-frame clones and lacks some. The top ten clones hold 8.5% of a sample with 150,000 to 200,000 clones, roughly 80% of them seen once. The sample was PBMCs. Source of these receptors: a male donor in good health and CMV-seropositive.

The CDR3 is CASTKPRQGLKESYTF. In DNA, the CDR3 is TGTGCCAGTACAAAGCCTCGACAGGGTCTTAAAGAAAGCTACACCTTC. The chain uses TRBV19 and TRBJ1-2; 7 bases are a match to TRBD1. V lost 7 bases, J lost 9 bases, and 20 bases stayed unmatched. Looked up from germline, CDR1 is LNHDA and CDR2 is SQIVND (reference sequence). CDR3 size: 16 residues.

The chain recombines TRBV25-1 with TRBJ2-5; D is ambiguous. The CDR3 has 14 amino acids. Germline CDR1 MGHDK, CDR2 SYGVNS. V was cut by 0 bases and J by 3 bases, with 8 bases left in between. Written as DNA, the CDR3 is TGTGCCAGCAGTGAATATTTCAGGAAAGAGACCCAGTACTTC. Its protein product is CASSEYFRKETQYF. The whole variable domain, filled in from reference TRBV25-1 and TRBJ2-5, reads EADIYQTPRYLVIGTGKKITLECSQTMGHDKMYWYQQDPGMELHLIHYSYGVNSTEKGDLSSESTVSRIRTEHFPLTLESARPSHTSQYLCASSEYFRKETQYFGPGTRLLVL.

This chain links TRBV5-8 with TRBJ1-5; 7 nucleotides agree with TRBD1. Germline V gene lookup returns CDR1 SGHTS and CDR2 YDEGEE. J gave up 2 bases and V 3 bases, and 5 bases lay outside the gene matches. The CDR3 has 15 amino acids. In nucleotides, the CDR3 is TGTGCCAGCAGCTATGGAGACAGGGGCAATCAGCCCCAGCATTTT. Translating gives CASSYGDRGNQPQHF.

The chain combines TRBV9 with TRBJ2-3; 7 bases fit TRBD2. After removal of 6 bases from V and 0 bases from J, the junction contained 4 bases not matched to a gene. CDR3 length equals 14 residues. The germline V gene has CDR1 SGDLS and CDR2 YYNGEE. CDR3 residues: CASTKTSSTDTQYF. The CDR3 nucleotides are TGTGCCAGCACGAAGACTAGCAGCACAGATACGCAGTATTTT.

The chain combines TRBV18 with TRBJ1-2; possibly TRBD1 for D (6 bases). From germline, CDR1 is KGHSH and CDR2 LQKENI. The CDR3 runs to 16 residues. V was shortened by 0 bases and J by 4 bases, with 15 bases between the two germline ends. CDR3 in amino acids: CASSPPLGRGSYGYTF. The CDR3 bases are TGTGCCAGCTCACCACCGCTTGGCAGGGGCTCCTATGGCTACACCTTC.

CDR3 DNA sequence: TGTGCCAGCAGCTGGGGACATTCCGAGCAGTACTTC. Translated, it gives CASSWGHSEQYF. The gene calls are TRBV5-5 and TRBJ2-7, with TRBD1 as a possible D gene (6 bases). Per the germline V gene, CDR1 is SGHKS and CDR2 is YYEKEE (reference sequence). The CDR3 sequence is 12 residues long. V lost 3 bases to trimming and J lost 6 bases, with 10 bases between them.

The chain employs TRBV5-1 and TRBJ2-5; 7 positions match TRBD1. The CDR3 has 14 amino acids. V trimming: 5 bases; J trimming: 2 bases; junction bases outside the gene matches: 6. Germline assignment: CDR1 SGHRS and CDR2 YFSETQ. The CDR3 nucleotides are TGCGCCAGCAGTCCCCCGGGACAGCAAGAGACCCAGTACTTC. This gives the protein CASSPPGQQETQYF.

The chain links TRBV28 to TRBJ2-5; 7 nucleotides line up with TRBD1. V shed 6 bases, J shed 3 bases, and the junction held 7 bases outside the gene matches. Germline CDR1 and CDR2: MDHEN and SYDVKM. This CDR3 has 14 residues. As DNA, the CDR3 is TGTGCCAGCAGCCCTACAGGGGTCAAAGAGACCCAGTACTTC. Protein sequence: CASSPTGVKETQYF.

The chain combines TRBV7-9 with TRBJ2-3, with D perhaps matching TRBD2 (5 bases). The CDR3 is 17 residues long. V was shortened by 5 bases and J by 0 bases, with 18 bases between the two germline ends. The germline V gene has CDR1 SEHNR and CDR2 FQNEAQ (reference sequence). The CDR3, as DNA: TGTGCCAGCAGCCCCCTAGGACTCTCAGCTAGCACAGATACGCAGTATTTT. This gives the protein CASSPLGLSASTDTQYF.

The chain recombines TRBV18 with TRBJ2-1, with D possibly matching TRBD2 (5 bases). The CDR3 is made up of 15 amino acids. From germline, CDR1 is KGHSH and CDR2 LQKENI. Trimming pared 3 bases from V and 8 bases from J, leaving 17 bases between. CDR3 nucleotide sequence: TGTGCCAGCTCACCCCGTCTAGCCGGTGGGGATGAGCAGTTCTTC. Amino acids: CASSPRLAGGDEQFF.

The chain uses TRBV30 and TRBJ2-1; 11 bases are a match to TRBD2. The trim removed 0 bases at V and 3 bases at J, leaving 4 bases unmatched. Germline lookup yields CDR1 GTSNPN and CDR2 SVGIG (reference sequence). CDR3 length equals 16 residues. The CDR3 DNA follows: TGTGCCTGGAGTGTCTTAGCGGGAGGGATCTACAATGAGCAGTTCTTC. It yields the protein CAWSVLAGGIYNEQFF.

The chain couples TRBV6-1 to TRBJ1-2; 11 bases match TRBD1. This CDR3 is 14 amino acids long. The V and J ends lost 5 bases and 6 bases, in that order; junction bases with no gene match: 5. Germline assignment: CDR1 MNHNS and CDR2 SASEGT. The CDR3 DNA follows: TGTGCCAGCAGTCCCCCGGACAGGGGGCATGGCTACACCTTC. Translation gives CASSPPDRGHGYTF.

The rearrangement joins TRBV11-2 to TRBJ2-7, with 9 bases identical to TRBD1. Unmatched junction bases numbered 8, after V lost 4 bases and J lost 1 base. This CDR3 has 16 amino acids. In germline, CDR1 is SGHAT, CDR2 FQNNGV. This CDR3 is CASSSLDRGLSYEQYF. DNA for the CDR3: TGTGCCAGCAGCTCCCTGGACAGGGGACTGTCCTACGAGCAGTACTTC.

This clone occurred once. The V gene is TRBV7-9, the J gene TRBJ2-7, with D perhaps TRBD2 (6 bases). Trimming stripped 3 bases from V and 2 bases from J, with 20 bases between. Germline V gene lookup returns CDR1 SEHNR and CDR2 FQNEAQ (reference sequence). The CDR3 runs to 17 residues. CDR3 amino acids: CASSLGGVGGTPYEQYF. CDR3 DNA: TGTGCCAGCAGCTTGGGGGGAGTAGGCGGGACTCCCTACGAGCAGTACTTC.

The V gene is TRBV18, the J gene TRBJ1-1; D gene ambiguous. The germline V gene has CDR1 KGHSH and CDR2 LQKENI. The CDR3 has 17 residues. V was shortened by 4 bases and J by 3 bases, with 21 bases between the two germline ends. In DNA, the CDR3 is TGTGCCAGCTCACTACTTTTCCTGGGAGAGACTGACACTGAAGCTTTCTTT. This gives the protein CASSLLFLGETDTEAFF. The full variable domain, in which reference TRBV18 and TRBJ1-1 provide the parts outside the CDR3, is NAGVMQNPRHLVRRRGQEARLRCSPMKGHSHVYWYRQLPEEGLKFMVYLQKENIIDESGMPKERFSAEFPKEGPSILRIQQVVRGDSAAYFCASSLLFLGETDTEAFFGQGTRLTVV.

This rearrangement joins TRBV27 to TRBJ1-4; a possible D gene is TRBD1 (5 bases). V dropped 1 base and J dropped 4 bases, with 13 bases sitting between them. This CDR3 is 16 amino acids long. The V gene's germline CDR1 is MNHEY and CDR2 SMNVEV (reference sequence). The CDR3 protein is CASSLLGAGLNEKLFF. As DNA, the CDR3 is TGTGCCAGCAGTTTATTAGGTGCAGGGCTTAATGAAAAACTGTTTTTT.